The sequence of this T cell receptor beta chain was determined in a study of graft-versus-host responses after intestinal transplantation. Overall study: Tacrolimus and steroids were given for around 3 years to all recipients after anti-thymocyte globulin induction. Notes on the study in general: Early declines in HvG clones that occurred post-transplant were associated with peak circulating GvH clone levels. GvH clones were identified in recipient marrow, with some first appearing in ileum or blood.

V was clipped by 4 bases and J by 3 bases, with 10 bases between them. The CDR3 sequence is 13 residues long. Germline CDR1 and CDR2: SGHNT and YYREEE (reference sequence). TCRdb's table, derived via immunoSEQ multiplex PCR, lists solely in-frame clones and lacks some. The sample includes about 88,000 clones, around 90% of them seen just once. Comment on this clone: No antigen is known for it.

This clonotype originated in a human donor who received an intestinal transplant. The rearrangement links TRBV5-4 to TRBJ1-1; TRBD1 is a possible D gene (5 bases). Sequences were derived from unstimulated CD4+ T cells sorted from spleen or lymph node cells, sampled before intestinal transplant. Here the CDR3 DNA reads TGTGCCAGCAGCGGAGGGGTCCACACTGAAGCTTTCTTT. As protein: CASSGGVHTEAFF.